This T cell receptor (beta chain) was found in a study of blood T cell repertoires in COVID-19. This CDR3 has 15 amino acids. Trimming cost V 7 bases and J 8 bases; bases outside gene matches: 9. Per germline, CDR1 LNHDA and CDR2 SQIVND (reference sequence). Only in-frame clones appear in the TCRdb table, and some are missing; sequencing was by immunoSEQ multiplex PCR. There are tens of thousands of clones in the sample; 84% occur only once, and roughly 16% lies in the top ten. V is TRBV19 and J is TRBJ2-1; 12 nucleotides line up with TRBD2. Material for sequencing was peripheral blood. The TCR was taken from a man in his sixties with COVID-19, enrolled during active disease. The CDR3 is CASIPTSGSWDEQFF. DNA of the CDR3: TGTGCCAGTATTCCGACTAGCGGGAGTTGGGATGAGCAGTTCTTC. The full variable domain, with the rest looked up from reference TRBV19 and TRBJ2-1, is DGGITQSPKYLFRKEGQNVTLSCEQNLNHDAMYWYRQDPGQGLRLIYYSQIVNDFQKGDIAEGYSVSREKKESFPLTVTSAQKNPTAFYLCASIPTSGSWDEQFFGPGTRLTVL.